This T cell receptor beta chain was recorded in a study of cytomegalovirus exposure and HLA in healthy donors. Healthy bone marrow donors formed the donor group. Study conclusions and caveats: TCR beta chains numbering some 150 were designated cytomegalovirus-associated. Other equally common chains were less clonally expanded than HLA-associated TCR beta chains, a later analysis showed.

It was with 60 Vbeta and 13 Jbeta primers that the PCR ran. TCRdb's table, derived via immunoSEQ multiplex PCR, lists solely in-frame clones and lacks some. The data contain around 130,000 clones, over 70% of them singletons. J was trimmed by 2 bases and V by 5 bases; bases with no gene match: 4. CDR3 length equals 14 residues. CDR1 and CDR2 from the germline V gene are MNHEY and SVGAGI. This clone was seen a handful of times. The antigen is undetermined. This chain links TRBV6-5 with TRBJ1-2; 8 bases match TRBD1. The sample taken for sequencing was PBMCs. The receptor comes from a woman aged 18 to 35 in good health and CMV-seronegative. CDR3 in amino acids: CASSGQGLNYGYTF. Here the CDR3 DNA reads TGTGCCAGCAGTGGACAGGGTCTCAACTATGGCTACACCTTC.